This TCR beta chain was recovered during a study of T cells in women clearing cervical HPV infection listed by TCRdb under 2018. Concerning the study at large: The cases were about two dozen women with histologically confirmed HPV16-related CIN3 or worse, and 2 of those women had invasive cancers. The controls were 25 to 30 women whose single incident HPV16 infection cleared within 12 months with no development of precancer or cancer. Blood from cases was drawn at the visit where the lesion was first identified, while blood from controls was drawn once the infection was no longer detected. Among cases, blood sampling came a median of roughly 150 days after lesion detection, with an interquartile range of about 85 to 230 days. Since HLA typing was available for only a few women, HLA type could not be ruled out as a confounder. An exploratory proof-of-principle case-control study, nested within the Guanacaste HPV Natural History Study in Costa Rica, was conducted to compare TCR repertoires across cervical HPV16 outcomes. Cases were matched to controls by age within five years and by the year the sample was collected. Cases had a median age of about 34 years and controls had a median age of around 40, with no significant differences in baseline characteristics. In the parent cohort, some 10,000 women aged 18 or older were enrolled in Guanacaste, Costa Rica, during 1993 to 1994 and were followed for six to seven years. As quality controls, five blinded duplicates were added to each group, bringing the total to approximately 60 samples made up of around 50 participants and 10 or so replicates.

TCR beta CDR3 regions were amplified by multiplex PCR using the immunoSEQ assay from an average of approximately 1,200 ng genomic DNA per sample. To correct primer bias, the assay used a complete synthetic TCR repertoire to set an amplification baseline. The amplicons were sequenced on the Illumina platform. The original methods were these. Error correction of the sequences involved clustering with frequency ratios plus a modified nearest-neighbor algorithm, after which the sequences were analyzed in the immunoSEQ Analyzer using IMGT gene definitions. At each rarefaction depth, TCR richness and evenness were averaged across 20 rarefaction repeats, and any sample with fewer sequences than the depth was left out. Wilcoxon rank sum tests with FDR correction were used to compare relative abundances of V, D and J genes between the groups. An intraclass correlation of 90% to 97% for TCR richness and an average of about 77% across 66 gene segments were obtained from the blinded duplicates. The immuneACCESS repertoire file appears here via TCRdb, limited to in-frame rearrangements. These files lack a portion of the clones; in checked studies, under half of the deficit traces to unresolved V genes, and the cause of the others is not known. V and J calls and clone size follow that table, whereas D and trimming were derived from the DNA. This sample's clone table shows fewer than 40,000 clones. More than 6.5% of the sample is held by the ten biggest clonotypes.

Every participant had a single incident cervical HPV16 infection, and prevalent HPV16 infections were excluded. Cervical HPV DNA was detected with MY09/MY11 PCR, and genotyping was done by dot-blot hybridization. Fifteen mL of heparinized blood was centrifuged, after which the buffy coat was aliquoted, frozen at -30 degrees C, and then stored at -80 degrees C. QIAGEN kits were used to extract genomic DNA from buffy coat specimens. The study at large found these results: By combining richness with V gene abundances, random forest classifiers separated cases from controls with an estimated AUC of roughly 0.8. Because of the cross-sectional design, the study could not determine whether the associations came before infection or resulted from infection, and neither effector/memory subsets nor HPV-specific T cells were isolated. Lower TRBV6-7 relative abundance was observed in cases than in controls (approximately 0.1% versus 0.16%; Bonferroni P = 0.0008). Across sequencing depths, CIN3+ cases showed significantly higher TCR repertoire richness than controls, but evenness did not differ between the groups. Because T-cell numbers per sample were unknown, differences in richness could reflect varying T-cell content rather than repertoire biology.

CDR1 and CDR2, looked up from the germline V gene, are SGHRS and YFSETQ. The CDR3, cysteine through phenylalanine, is 15 amino acids long. Sequencing covers 36 bases of the CDR3, shown here with the frame starting at base 1. Trimming removed 0 bases from V and 0 bases from J, leaving 6 bases between the germline ends. On this clone itself: This receptor's antigen is unknown. Coverage ceases 3 residues before the CDR3 finishes, and the germline J gene fills in the end.

The sequence links TRBV5-1 to TRBJ2-2; the D gene identity is not certain. The clonotype originates from a woman between 18 and 70 years old with a cervical HPV16 infection that either progressed to CIN3+ or cleared (not recorded which). The material sequenced was blood buffy coat. CDR3 bases read: TGCGCCAGCAGCTTGGGCAGCGCGAACACCGGGGAG. The resulting protein is CASSLGSANTGE. From start to end, the CDR3 is CASSLGSANTGELFF.